These 21 T cell receptor beta chains were sequenced from one sample in a study of early T cells in non-severe SARS-CoV-2 infection. TCRdb redid the calling of the 5' RACE reads with MiXCR, one entry per CDR3 protein. The sample lists approximately 50,000 distinct CDR3 sequences, approximately 8.4% seen once, with about 4% in the top ten. Sequencing used whole blood. These receptors were obtained from an adult who was a healthcare worker with PCR-confirmed SARS-CoV-2 infection or an uninfected control (not recorded which).

This clonotype was recorded at least ten times. V and J are TRBV5-1 and TRBJ2-4, with 8 bases aligning to TRBD1. Germline trimming cut 4 bases from V and 3 bases from J; bases unmatched to any gene: 15. This CDR3 spans 18 amino acids. Germline V gene lookup returns CDR1 SGHRS and CDR2 YFSETQ. The CDR3 DNA is TGCGCCAGCAGCCGTTTGGCCCCGAAACAGGGGGGCAAAAACATTCAGTACTTC. The encoded protein is CASSRLAPKQGGKNIQYF.

The CDR3: CASSATSAGEQFF. CDR3 in DNA: TGTGCCAGCAGCGCCACTAGCGCCGGTGAGCAGTTCTTC. The J gene is TRBJ2-1, the V gene TRBV9; 7 bases are shared with TRBD2. The CDR3 loop spans 13 amino acids. V dropped 3 bases and J dropped 9; count of bases not matched to a gene: 6. Germline CDR1 is SGDLS and CDR2 is YYNGEE.

The rearrangement links TRBV12-3 or TRBV12-4 to TRBJ2-3; possibly TRBD1 for D (7 bases). The V end lost 8 bases, the J end lost 5 bases, and 20 bases lay between the germline ends. CDR3 length equals 15 residues. CDR3 nucleotides: TGTGCCAGCTCAGTTGGAGGGGGCCTTAGAGATACGCAGTATTTT. The encoded protein is CASSVGGGLRDTQYF.

The chain employs TRBV20-1 and TRBJ2-7; TRBD2 might be the D (6 bases). Germline V gene lookup returns CDR1 DFQATT and CDR2 SNEGSKA (reference sequence). The CDR3 runs 14 residues. Trimming cost V 2 bases and J 2 bases, with 13 bases left between them. In nucleotides, the CDR3 is TGCAGTGCTAGAAGTGGTCCTAGCGCCTACGAGCAGTACTTC. It encodes CSARSGPSAYEQYF.

The CDR3 region has the DNA TGTGCCAGCAGCTTAACCGGGCAGACTGAAGCTTTCTTT. Its translation: CASSLTGQTEAFF. V is TRBV7-3 and J is TRBJ1-1; D not certain. CDR1 is SGHTA, CDR2 FQGTGA, per germline. V lost 0 bases and J lost 5, with 7 bases in between. The CDR3 totals 13 residues.

The table lists this clonotype with many counts. The gene calls are TRBV29-1 and TRBJ2-7; 11 bases match TRBD2. The CDR3 has 13 amino acids. Per germline, CDR1 SQVTM and CDR2 ANQGSEA. V lost 8 bases, J lost 1 base, and 4 bases stayed unmatched. CDR3 residues: CSITSGSSYEQYF. CDR3 bases: TGCAGCATTACTAGCGGGAGTTCCTACGAGCAGTACTTC.

In its sample, this clonotype is medium-sized (0.01 to 0.1%). The rearrangement joins TRBV7-9 to TRBJ1-6; D ambiguous. The V gene lost 1 base and the J gene lost 4 bases, with 5 bases spanning the gap. Germline values: CDR1 SEHNR, CDR2 FQNEAQ (reference sequence). The CDR3 sequence is 14 residues long. Written as DNA, the CDR3 is TGTGCCAGCAGCTTAGAACAGTATAATTCACCCCTCCACTTT. Amino acid sequence: CASSLEQYNSPLHF.

The V call is TRBV5-1, the J call TRBJ1-1; D is uncertain. V shed 2 bases and J shed 0 bases, with 11 bases lying between them. This CDR3 region has 15 residues. Germline V lookup: CDR1 SGHRS, CDR2 YFSETQ. CDR3 sequence (DNA): TGCGCCAGCAGCTTTAATCCTTCAATGAACACTGAAGCTTTCTTT. This gives the protein CASSFNPSMNTEAFF.

CDR3 coding DNA: TGTGCCAGCAGCCCCGGGGGTTCAGCGGGAGGGCGGGGCAATGAGCAGTTCTTC. It yields the protein CASSPGGSAGGRGNEQFF. The rearrangement uses TRBV7-3 and TRBJ2-1, with 10 bases that match TRBD2. CDR1 SGHTA and CDR2 FQGTGA come from the germline V gene. V gave up 5 bases and J gave up 6 bases; unmatched junction bases: 16. The CDR3 contains 18 residues.

This clonotype was observed many times. The rearrangement joins TRBV29-1 to TRBJ2-1; D is perhaps TRBD1 (6 bases). CDR1 is SQVTM, CDR2 ANQGSEA, per germline. This CDR3 spans 14 amino acids. Trimming shortened V by 6 bases and J by 4 bases, and 16 bases separated the two germline ends. Written as DNA, the CDR3 is TGCAGCGTCGAATGGACAGAGAGATACAATGAGCAGTTCTTC. Translating it yields CSVEWTERYNEQFF.

This clonotype was observed a few times. The chain is built from TRBV20-1 and TRBJ1-2; TRBD1 matches at 10 bases. The germline V gene encodes CDR1 DFQATT and CDR2 SNEGSKA (reference sequence). The CDR3 spans 12 residues. Unmatched junction bases numbered 5, after V lost 6 bases and J lost 7 bases. The CDR3 loop is CSAPDRGGGYTF. CDR3 sequence (DNA): TGCAGTGCCCCGGACAGGGGGGGTGGCTACACCTTC.

This clonotype was seen a handful of times. The gene calls are TRBV5-1 and TRBJ2-1, with no clear D. V lost 0 bases, J lost 8 bases, and 9 bases lay in between. Germline V gene lookup returns CDR1 SGHRS and CDR2 YFSETQ. The CDR3 has 13 residues. The CDR3 nucleotides are TGCGCCAGCAGCTTGGCCGTCATAGATGAGCAGTTCTTC. It yields the protein CASSLAVIDEQFF.

In this sample, this clonotype turned up many times. V gene TRBV18 combines with J gene TRBJ1-4; 9 bases line up with TRBD1. J lost 4 bases, V lost 0 bases, and 3 bases had no gene match. This CDR3 is built from 16 residues. Germline CDR1 is KGHSH and CDR2 is LQKENI. The CDR3 coding sequence is TGTGCCAGCTCACCACCTCCGACAGGGGGTAATGAAAAACTGTTTTTT. It encodes CASSPPPTGGNEKLFF. The full variable domain, completed using reference TRBV18 and TRBJ1-4, is NAGVMQNPRHLVRRRGQEARLRCSPMKGHSHVYWYRQLPEEGLKFMVYLQKENIIDESGMPKERFSAEFPKEGPSILRIQQVVRGDSAAYFCASSPPPTGGNEKLFFGSGTQLSVL.

This clonotype was picked up a small number of times. The rearrangement joins TRBV20-1 to TRBJ1-6, with D possibly matching TRBD1 (5 bases). V gave up 4 bases and J gave up 6 bases, with 10 bases separating them. The CDR3 covers 13 residues. Germline V CDR1 and CDR2: DFQATT, SNEGSKA (reference sequence). The CDR3 DNA reads as TGCAGTGCTATAGACAGCTCTAATTCACCCCTCCACTTT. Translated: CSAIDSSNSPLHF.

This clonotype was found a few times. The V gene is TRBV6-5, the J gene TRBJ2-6; tentative D call: TRBD2 (5 bases). There are 16 residues in the CDR3. V was cut by 6 bases and J by 4 bases, with 16 bases left in between. Germline CDR1 MNHEY, CDR2 SVGAGI. For the CDR3, the DNA is TGTGCCAGCAGACCGGGAACGGGCTCGGGGGCCAACGTCCTGACTTTC. It specifies CASRPGTGSGANVLTF.

The rearrangement joins TRBV5-1 to TRBJ2-3, with a tentative D call TRBD2 (7 bases). V gave up 4 bases and J gave up 6 bases, with 12 bases separating them. Germline-derived CDR1 and CDR2 are SGHRS and YFSETQ. The CDR3 loop spans 13 amino acids. The CDR3 coding sequence is TGCGCCAGCAGCCGGGGGGCCGGGGATACGCAGTATTTT. Encoded protein: CASSRGAGDTQYF.

In its sample, this clonotype was seen a few times. The chain links TRBV29-1 to TRBJ1-1, with 8 bases matching TRBD1. The CDR3 is 12 residues long. Trimming at V came to 6 bases and at J to 6 bases, leaving 6 bases not matched to a gene. CDR1 SQVTM and CDR2 ANQGSEA come from the germline V gene. This CDR3 is CSVGQGKAEAFF. DNA for the CDR3: TGCAGCGTCGGACAGGGCAAAGCTGAAGCTTTCTTT. Variable domain in full (rest from reference TRBV29-1 and TRBJ1-1): SAVISQKPSRDICQRGTSLTIQCQVDSQVTMMFWYRQQPGQSLTLIATANQGSEATYESGFVIDKFPISRPNLTFSTLTVSNMSPEDSSIYLCSVGQGKAEAFFGQGTRLTVV.

The chain uses TRBV12-3 or TRBV12-4 and TRBJ1-1, with D tentatively TRBD1 (6 bases). This CDR3 is 13 amino acids long. V lost 8 bases to trimming and J lost 0 bases, with 10 bases between them. CDR3 DNA sequence: TGTGCCAGCTCAGGGGACCTGAACACTGAAGCTTTCTTT. Translated, it gives CASSGDLNTEAFF.

This chain connects TRBV3-1 to TRBJ2-2, with D possibly matching TRBD2 (6 bases). The CDR3 extends over 13 amino acids. V lost 2 bases and J 5 bases, leaving 6 bases between the germline ends. Germline CDR1 is LGHDT and CDR2 is YNNKEL (reference sequence). The CDR3 bases are TGTGCCAGCAGCCAACTAGCGACCGGGGAGCTGTTTTTT. Protein sequence: CASSQLATGELFF.

In its sample, this clonotype was seen many times. The V and J genes are TRBV13 and TRBJ1-1, with a weak D call TRBD1 (5 bases). V lost 5 bases to trimming and J lost 10 bases, with 14 bases between them. The length of the CDR3 is 12 residues. Germline V gene data show CDR1 as PRHDT and CDR2 as FYEKMQ (reference sequence). Written as DNA, the CDR3 is TGTGCCAGCAGCGACGACTACAGGCGAGCTTTCTTT. It codes for CASSDDYRRAFF.

This clonotype was seen more than once but under ten times. The chain links TRBV7-6 to TRBJ2-2; D may be TRBD1 (5 bases). Germline CDR1 reads SGHVS; CDR2 reads FNYEAQ. This CDR3 has 16 amino acids. V was cut by 5 bases and J by 0 bases, with 13 bases left in between. The CDR3 DNA sequence: TGTGCCAGCAGCGGGGCGCGCAGGGCGAACACCGGGGAGCTGTTTTTT. The encoded protein is CASSGARRANTGELFF.